Below are 25 T cell receptor beta chains sequenced from a single sample in a study of blood T cell repertoires in COVID-19. Data came from immunoSEQ multiplex PCR; TCRdb stores just in-frame clones and leaves some out. This sample yields tens of thousands of clones, of which 90% are seen a single time; around 0.52% belongs to the top ten. Input material: peripheral blood. The receptors shown here come from a middle-aged man with COVID-19, enrolled during active disease.

V is TRBV29-1 and J is TRBJ2-3; D gene uncertain. CDR1 is SQVTM, CDR2 ANQGSEA, per germline. The CDR3 consists of 14 residues. Trimming took off 1 base at V and 1 base at J, with 9 bases between the two ends. This CDR3 reads CSVEGLVGTDTQYF. The CDR3 coding sequence is TGCAGCGTTGAAGGCCTAGTTGGCACAGATACGCAGTATTTT.

The chain links TRBV19 to TRBJ2-7; 13 bases are shared with TRBD2. Germline V CDR1 and CDR2: LNHDA, SQIVND (reference sequence). This CDR3 is built from 15 residues. The V segment lost 5 bases and the J segment 6 bases; nucleotides outside the gene matches: 7. The CDR3 sequence is CASSPRGLAGSEQYF. The CDR3 nucleotides read TGTGCCAGTAGTCCACGGGGACTAGCGGGAAGCGAGCAGTACTTC.

The gene calls are TRBV10-3 and TRBJ1-2, with D possibly matching TRBD1 (6 bases). CDR1 ENHRY and CDR2 SYGVKD come from the germline V gene. The germline V and J ends were trimmed by 1 base and 4 bases, with 19 bases remaining between them. This CDR3 has 17 amino acids. The DNA for the CDR3 is TGTGCCATCAGTGAGTTAGGGGGATCCTCGCTTTTCTATGGCTACACCTTC. The encoded protein is CAISELGGSSLFYGYTF.

The rearrangement joins TRBV29-1 to TRBJ1-2; D not certain. V shed 0 bases and J shed 5 bases, with 19 bases lying between them. Germline V lookup: CDR1 SQVTM, CDR2 ANQGSEA. The CDR3 loop spans 16 amino acids. The DNA for the CDR3 is TGCAGCGTTGAAGATCGAAGCGGCCCGAGGAGTTATGGCTACACCTTC. Amino acids: CSVEDRSGPRSYGYTF.

The chain carries TRBV28 and TRBJ2-6; 9 bases are shared with TRBD1. The germline gives CDR1 MDHEN, CDR2 SYDVKM. CDR3 length: 22 residues. V was pared by 1 base and J by 0 bases, with 16 bases of the junction left unmatched. The CDR3 spells CASSLSWGTGIPPPSGANVLTF. The CDR3 nucleotides are TGTGCCAGCAGTTTATCTTGGGGGACAGGGATCCCCCCGCCCTCTGGGGCCAACGTCCTGACTTTC.

This clone was counted once. The chain links TRBV3-1 (or the pseudogene TRBV3-2) to TRBJ2-1, with 11 bases that match TRBD2. V shed 1 base, J shed 8 bases, and the junction held 13 bases outside the gene matches. Germline CDR1 reads LGHDT; CDR2 reads YNNKEL (reference sequence). This CDR3 is built from 18 residues. The CDR3 coding sequence is TGTGCCAGCAGCCAAGTTAGGTCTAGCGGGAGGAGTTTCGATGAGCAGTTCTTC. This encodes CASSQVRSSGRSFDEQFF.

The chain is built from TRBV2 and TRBJ2-1, with a possible D match to TRBD2 (6 bases). The CDR3 spans 16 residues. Germline assignment: CDR1 SNHLY and CDR2 FYNNEI. V lost 0 bases and J lost 9, with 18 bases in between. The CDR3 loop is CASSEARRGLGGEQFF. CDR3 sequence (DNA): TGTGCCAGCAGTGAAGCCCGGAGGGGCCTTGGAGGTGAGCAGTTCTTC.

V usage is TRBV7-8 and J usage is TRBJ1-6; 8 nucleotides agree with TRBD1. This CDR3 is 17 amino acids long. Germline V gene data show CDR1 as SGHVS and CDR2 as FQNEAQ. Trimming removed 5 bases from V and 0 bases from J; junction bases left unmatched: 6. The CDR3 DNA reads as TGTGCCAGCAGCGAAGGGACAGGAGTCTCCTATAATTCACCCCTCCACTTT. This codes for CASSEGTGVSYNSPLHF.

This clone has only one observation. The V call is TRBV5-6, the J call TRBJ2-7; 7 bases fit TRBD1. The V gene's germline CDR1 is SGHDT and CDR2 YYEEEE. Unmatched junction bases numbered 10, after V lost 6 bases and J lost 1 base. There are 15 residues in the CDR3. CDR3 loop: CASTKNTGVSYEQYF. The CDR3 DNA sequence: TGTGCCAGCACCAAAAACACAGGGGTTTCCTACGAGCAGTACTTC.

The chain has TRBV14 and TRBJ2-7; 9 bases are a match to TRBD2. The CDR3 spans 18 residues. With V trimmed by 4 bases and J by 3 bases, 16 bases remained unmatched. Germline assignment: CDR1 SGHDN and CDR2 FVKESK. This CDR3 reads CASSPGLAGGPHLYEQYF. CDR3 sequence (DNA): TGTGCCAGCAGCCCGGGACTAGCCGGAGGGCCGCACCTCTACGAGCAGTACTTC.

The chain joins TRBV27 to TRBJ1-6; TRBD1 matches 7 bases. Germline lookup yields CDR1 MNHEY and CDR2 SMNVEV (reference sequence). V shed 2 bases and J 9 bases; nucleotides not matched to a gene: 10. This CDR3 has 16 amino acids. The CDR3, as DNA: TGTGCCAGCAGTTTAGACCAAAGACAGGGCGGTTCACCCCTCCACTTT. The encoded protein is CASSLDQRQGGSPLHF.

The rearrangement links TRBV14 to TRBJ2-3; D unclear. Trimming took off 6 bases at V and 1 base at J, with 8 bases between the two ends. This CDR3 has 13 residues. Germline CDR1 SGHDN, CDR2 FVKESK. CDR3 DNA: TGTGCCAGCAGGGCGGTGGGCACAGATACGCAGTATTTT. Protein sequence: CASRAVGTDTQYF. The full variable domain, with the rest looked up from reference TRBV14 and TRBJ2-3, is EAGVTQFPSHSVIEKGQTVTLRCDPISGHDNLYWYRRVMGKEIKFLLHFVKESKQDESGMPNNRFLAERTGGTYSTLKVQPAELEDSGVYFCASRAVGTDTQYFGPGTRLTVL.

J is TRBJ2-1 and V is TRBV7-9, with TRBD1 matching 10 bases. Germline values: CDR1 SEHNR, CDR2 FQNEAQ (reference sequence). The CDR3 is 14 residues long. V lost 5 bases and J lost 5; bases outside the gene matches: 3. The CDR3 loop reads CASSRGQGNNEQFF. The CDR3 coding sequence is TGTGCCAGCAGCCGGGGACAGGGGAACAATGAGCAGTTCTTC.

This chain uses TRBV2 with TRBJ2-1; TRBD1 matches at 7 bases. The germline V gene encodes CDR1 SNHLY and CDR2 FYNNEI. CDR3 length: 13 residues. V trimming: 7 bases; J trimming: 5 bases; junction bases outside the gene matches: 5. CDR3 loop: CASTTDRDNEQFF. The DNA of the CDR3 is TGTGCCAGCACCACAGACAGGGACAATGAGCAGTTCTTC.

The chain is built from TRBV9 and TRBJ1-2; tentative D call: TRBD1 (5 bases). This CDR3 spans 15 amino acids. The V gene lost 3 bases and the J gene lost 5 bases, with 17 bases spanning the gap. Germline CDR1 is SGDLS and CDR2 is YYNGEE. The CDR3 DNA reads TGTGCCAGCAGCGCGAGCCCTTACAGGATTTATGGCTACACCTTC. Translating gives CASSASPYRIYGYTF.

This clone was detected once. The chain couples TRBV2 to TRBJ1-1, with a possible D match to TRBD1 (5 bases). The V gene's germline CDR1 is SNHLY and CDR2 FYNNEI. The V and J ends lost 3 bases and 7 bases respectively, with 12 bases between them. The CDR3 sequence is 13 residues long. The CDR3 sequence: CASSDPWQGEAFF. The CDR3 coding sequence is TGTGCCAGCAGTGATCCATGGCAGGGTGAAGCTTTCTTT.

This rearrangement joins TRBV30 to TRBJ2-3; TRBD2 matches at 8 bases. The CDR3 is made up of 15 amino acids. The V and J ends lost 2 bases and 4 bases, in that order; junction bases with no gene match: 8. Germline V gene lookup returns CDR1 GTSNPN and CDR2 SVGIG (reference sequence). CDR3 DNA sequence: TGTGCCTGGAGTAGGGCGAGCGGGAGTGCAGATACGCAGTATTTT. Its translation is CAWSRASGSADTQYF.

The V and J genes are TRBV15 and TRBJ2-2; 8 bases fit TRBD1. CDR1 LNHNV and CDR2 YYDKDF come from the germline V gene (reference sequence). The CDR3 has 17 amino acids. V trimming: 3 bases; J trimming: 4 bases; junction bases outside the gene matches: 10. This chain's CDR3 is CATSRPTGGGGTGELFF. The CDR3 DNA follows: TGTGCCACCAGCAGGCCTACAGGGGGAGGTGGCACCGGGGAGCTGTTTTTT.

J is TRBJ1-6 and V is TRBV5-4; TRBD1 aligns across 7 bases. Germline V CDR1 and CDR2: SGHNT, YYREEE (reference sequence). CDR3 size: 14 residues. After removal of 0 bases from V and 11 bases from J, the junction contained 5 bases not matched to a gene. The CDR3 loop reads CASSLGKGQTPLHF. Written as DNA, the CDR3 is TGTGCCAGCAGCTTGGGGAAGGGACAGACACCCCTCCACTTT.

CDR3 loop: CASSPGGNNEKLFF. The CDR3 nucleotides are TGCGCCAGCAGCCCGGGGGGAAACAATGAAAAACTGTTTTTT. The chain links TRBV4-1 to TRBJ1-4, with a tentative D call TRBD1 (5 bases). This CDR3 contains 14 residues. In germline, CDR1 is MGHRA, CDR2 YSYEKL. Between the trimmed V and J ends, which lost 4 bases and 5 bases, there was a span of 11 bases.

The rearrangement links TRBV7-3 to TRBJ2-5; 11 nucleotides line up with TRBD1. Unmatched junction bases numbered 7, after V lost 5 bases and J lost 2 bases. This CDR3 spans 16 amino acids. Per germline, CDR1 SGHTA and CDR2 FQGTGA. Written as DNA, the CDR3 is TGTGCCAGCAGCGCTACCGGGACAGGGGGACAAGAGACCCAGTACTTC. It translates to CASSATGTGGQETQYF.

The gene calls are TRBV28 and TRBJ1-5, with 9 positions matching TRBD1. Trimming removed 6 bases from V and 7 bases from J; junction bases left unmatched: 7. The length of the CDR3 is 14 residues. The germline gives CDR1 MDHEN, CDR2 SYDVKM. The CDR3 DNA follows: TGTGCCAGCAGCGATGGGACAGGGAGGCAGCCCCAGCATTTT. Its translation is CASSDGTGRQPQHF.

This chain links TRBV18 with TRBJ2-3; TRBD2 aligns across 11 bases. The CDR3 totals 18 residues. Germline CDR1 KGHSH, CDR2 LQKENI. The V and J ends lost 3 bases and 2 bases, in that order; junction bases with no gene match: 10. The CDR3 DNA reads as TGTGCCAGCTCACCTATGACTAGCGGGGCACCCGTCACAGATACGCAGTATTTT. Translating it yields CASSPMTSGAPVTDTQYF.

The chain uses TRBV16 and TRBJ1-1, with a possible D match to TRBD1 (5 bases). The CDR3 is made up of 15 amino acids. V lost 1 base and J lost 0, with 9 bases in between. Germline CDR1 is KGHSY and CDR2 is FQNENV. CDR3 DNA: TGTGCCAGCAGCCAATTGGCGGGGGTGAACACTGAAGCTTTCTTT. This encodes CASSQLAGVNTEAFF.

The gene calls are TRBV18 and TRBJ1-1, with a weak D call TRBD1 (6 bases). This CDR3 spans 14 amino acids. Trimming stripped 1 base from V and 2 bases from J, with 8 bases between. Germline lookup yields CDR1 KGHSH and CDR2 LQKENI. The CDR3 sequence: CASSPRDINTEAFF. The CDR3, as DNA: TGTGCCAGCTCACCACGGGACATTAACACTGAAGCTTTCTTT.